Sequencing of this T cell receptor beta chain was carried out in a study of cytomegalovirus exposure and HLA in healthy donors. Study results and caveats: Within an earlier analysis, most TCR beta V segments proved productive either about 87% or about 30% of the time. Listed as cytomegalovirus-associated were 150 or so TCR beta chains. In a later analysis, most CMV-associated TCR beta chains appeared HLA-restricted. A highly shared variant cluster was judged a likely technical artifact.

The CDR3 has 13 residues. V was pared by 6 bases and J by 6 bases, with 1 base of the junction left unmatched. Germline V gives CDR1 SQVTM, CDR2 ANQGSEA. In the PCR, 60 Vbeta and 13 Jbeta primers were used. Repertoires were generated with immunoSEQ multiplex PCR, while TCRdb's copy carries only in-frame clones and drops some. The data contain about 100,000 clones, around 74% of them singletons. Concerning this clone: What it binds is not known.

This receptor was obtained from a woman in her thirties or forties in good health and CMV-seronegative. Sequencing was performed on PBMCs. The gene calls are TRBV29-1 and TRBJ2-1; 14 bases map to TRBD2. The CDR3 nucleotides read TGCAGCGTCGGGACTAGCGGGAGCAATGAGCAGTTCTTC. It specifies CSVGTSGSNEQFF.